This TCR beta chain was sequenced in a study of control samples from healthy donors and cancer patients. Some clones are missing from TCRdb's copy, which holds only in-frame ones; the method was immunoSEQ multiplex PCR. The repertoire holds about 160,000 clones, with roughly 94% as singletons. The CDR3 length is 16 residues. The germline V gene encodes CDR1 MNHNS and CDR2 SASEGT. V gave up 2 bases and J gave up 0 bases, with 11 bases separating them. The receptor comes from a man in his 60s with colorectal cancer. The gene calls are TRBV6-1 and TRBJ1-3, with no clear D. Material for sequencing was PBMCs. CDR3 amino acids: CASSESVHFSGNTIYF. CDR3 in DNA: TGTGCCAGCAGTGAAAGCGTCCACTTCTCTGGAAACACCATATATTTT.